These T cell receptor beta chains were read from a single sample in a study of cytomegalovirus exposure and HLA in healthy donors. Only in-frame clones appear in the TCRdb table, and some are missing; sequencing was by immunoSEQ multiplex PCR. The repertoire has 150,000 to 200,000 clones, around 89% of them found once; the top ten carry 2.5% to 3%. Material: PBMCs. These receptor sequences come from a man aged 18 to 29 in good health and CMV-seronegative. CDR3s include the opening cysteine and the closing phenylalanine or tryptophan. A D gene is named only where the DNA matches it firmly. A row's size may be missing; if present it is once, few, many or a size class.

J: TRBJ1-5
V: TRBV27
D: -
size: -
CDR3: CASSSQVSNQPQHF
DNA: TGTGCCAGCAGTTCTCAGGTCTCCAATCAGCCCCAGCATTTT

J: TRBJ2-3
V: TRBV4-1
D: -
size: -
CDR3: CASSQMGPEGPPDTQYF
DNA: TGCGCCAGCAGCCAGATGGGGCCTGAAGGGCCCCCAGATACGCAGTATTTT

J: TRBJ1-2
V: TRBV7-2
D: -
size: -
CDR3: CASSLDGTPYGYTF
DNA: TGTGCCAGCAGCTTAGATGGGACACCTTATGGCTACACCTTC

J: TRBJ1-2
V: TRBV6-5
D: TRBD1
size: -
CDR3: CASSANRGQGGGYTF
DNA: TGTGCCAGCAGTGCAAACAGGGGACAGGGAGGTGGCTACACCTTC

J: TRBJ1-3
V: TRBV19
D: TRBD1
size: once
CDR3: CASSSTGGLSGNTIYF
DNA: TGTGCCAGTAGTTCGACAGGGGGCCTATCTGGAAACACCATATATTTT

J: TRBJ2-7
V: TRBV7-2
D: -
size: few
CDR3: CASSLQGSAYEQYF
DNA: TGTGCCAGCAGCTTACAGGGGTCAGCCTACGAGCAGTACTTC

J: TRBJ1-4
V: TRBV7-9
D: TRBD1
size: -
CDR3: CARTDRVLFTNEKLFF
DNA: TGTGCCAGAACGGACAGGGTTCTTTTCACTAATGAAAAACTGTTTTTT

J: TRBJ1-1
V: TRBV27
D: -
size: -
CDR3: CASSYRVNTEAFF
DNA: TGTGCCAGCAGTTACCGGGTGAACACTGAAGCTTTCTTT

J: TRBJ2-7
V: TRBV29-1
D: TRBD1
size: -
CDR3: CSVLGDRGAYEQYF
DNA: TGCAGCGTTCTTGGGGACAGGGGAGCCTACGAGCAGTACTTC

J: TRBJ2-2
V: TRBV13
D: TRBD1
size: -
CDR3: CASSNGQGGTGELFF
DNA: TGTGCCAGCAGCAACGGACAGGGTGGCACCGGGGAGCTGTTTTTT

J: TRBJ1-6
V: TRBV28
D: TRBD1
size: -
CDR3: CASSFSAGGALNSPLHF
DNA: TGTGCCAGCAGTTTCTCGGCAGGGGGCGCGCTTAATTCACCCCTCCACTTT

J: TRBJ2-2
V: TRBV19
D: -
size: -
CDR3: CASNNIPGQNTGELFF
DNA: TGTGCCAGTAATAATATCCCGGGACAGAACACCGGGGAGCTGTTTTTT

J: TRBJ2-1
V: TRBV27
D: TRBD2
size: -
CDR3: CASRQGSGGRYNEQFF
DNA: TGTGCCAGCCGGCAGGGGAGCGGGGGGCGATACAATGAGCAGTTCTTC

J: TRBJ1-4
V: TRBV19
D: TRBD1
size: -
CDR3: CASAPGQGVEKLFF
DNA: TGTGCCAGTGCTCCGGGACAGGGGGTTGAAAAACTGTTTTTT

J: TRBJ2-7
V: TRBV6-6
D: -
size: once
CDR3: CASRIRDSYEQYF
DNA: TGTGCCAGCAGGATCAGGGACTCCTACGAGCAGTACTTC

J: TRBJ2-1
V: TRBV27
D: -
size: -
CDR3: CASSLYRVVRSNEQFF
DNA: TGTGCCAGCAGTTTGTACAGGGTTGTACGTAGCAATGAGCAGTTCTTC

J: TRBJ2-3
V: TRBV2
D: TRBD2
size: -
CDR3: CASSELRTSGTDTQYF
DNA: TGTGCCAGCAGTGAACTTAGGACTAGCGGAACGGATACGCAGTATTTT

J: TRBJ2-1
V: TRBV12-5
D: TRBD2
size: -
CDR3: CASGKPGTSFNEQFF
DNA: TGTGCTAGTGGAAAACCCGGGACTAGCTTCAATGAGCAGTTCTTC

J: TRBJ2-7
V: TRBV6-5
D: TRBD1
size: -
CDR3: CASSLRDRVSYEQYF
DNA: TGTGCCAGCAGCCTACGAGACAGGGTATCCTACGAGCAGTACTTC

J: TRBJ2-4
V: TRBV5-4
D: -
size: -
CDR3: CASSFSGVAKNIQYF
DNA: TGTGCCAGCAGCTTTTCGGGGGTAGCCAAAAACATTCAGTACTTC

J: TRBJ1-3
V: TRBV23-1
D: -
size: once
CDR3: CASSPSRSSGNTIYF
DNA: TGCGCCAGCAGTCCTTCCCGGTCCTCTGGAAACACCATATATTTT

J: TRBJ2-3
V: TRBV27
D: TRBD2
size: -
CDR3: CASSFLRGSTDTQYF
DNA: TGTGCCAGCAGTTTCTTGCGGGGGAGCACAGATACGCAGTATTTT

J: TRBJ2-2
V: TRBV15
D: TRBD1
size: -
CDR3: CATSRGIRQGLSGTGELFF
DNA: TGTGCCACCAGCAGAGGGATTCGACAGGGGCTTTCGGGTACCGGGGAGCTGTTTTTT

J: TRBJ1-2
V: TRBV19
D: -
size: -
CDR3: CASSIDGVNYGYTF
DNA: TGTGCCAGTAGTATAGACGGGGTCAACTATGGCTACACCTTC

J: TRBJ1-4
V: TRBV5-8
D: -
size: -
CDR3: CASSLGLMNEKLFF
DNA: TGTGCCAGCAGCTTGGGACTGATGAATGAAAAACTGTTTTTT

J: TRBJ2-7
V: TRBV4-1
D: TRBD2
size: -
CDR3: CASSQTTSGSYEQYF
DNA: TGCGCCAGCAGCCAAACGACTAGCGGGAGTTACGAGCAGTACTTC

J: TRBJ2-4
V: TRBV5-1
D: TRBD1
size: once
CDR3: CASSSGQGISDIQYF
DNA: TGCGCCAGCAGCTCAGGACAGGGGATATCGGACATTCAGTACTTC

J: TRBJ2-6
V: TRBV11-1
D: -
size: -
CDR3: CASSPRDSFGANVLTF
DNA: TGTGCCAGCAGCCCCCGTGACTCCTTCGGGGCCAACGTCCTGACTTTC